A selection of T cell receptor beta chains follows, all from one sample in a study of PD-1 blockade in classical Hodgkin lymphoma. Sequencing used immunoSEQ multiplex PCR; TCRdb keeps in-frame clones, though not all of them. The sample carries tens of thousands of clones, over 80% recorded once. The sample consisted of peripheral blood mononuclear cells (PBMCs), taken before the fourth cycle of nivolumab. These receptors came from a human donor with classical Hodgkin lymphoma. Each CDR3 is given with its conserved first and last residue. Each record gives: J gene, V gene, clone size, D gene, CDR3 protein, CDR3 DNA. A D gene is named only where the DNA matches it firmly. Clone size is shown for a subset of rows, as once, few, many or a class of expanded clone.

j_call: TRBJ1-1
v_call: TRBV5-6
clone_size: few
d_call: .
cdr3_aa: CASSSGGTEAFF
cdr3_nt: TGTGCCAGCAGCTCGGGGGGAACTGAAGCTTTCTTT

j_call: TRBJ1-1
v_call: TRBV5-1
clone_size: .
d_call: TRBD1
cdr3_aa: CASSRGQGNTEAFF
cdr3_nt: TGCGCCAGCAGCAGGGGACAGGGGAACACTGAAGCTTTCTTT

j_call: TRBJ1-3
v_call: TRBV5-4
clone_size: few
d_call: TRBD1
cdr3_aa: CASSLQGASGNTIYF
cdr3_nt: TGTGCCAGCAGCCTACAGGGGGCTTCTGGAAACACCATATATTTT

j_call: TRBJ2-7
v_call: TRBV6-4
clone_size: .
d_call: .
cdr3_aa: CASSDVAAFSYEQYF
cdr3_nt: TGTGCCAGCAGTGACGTAGCTGCCTTTTCCTACGAGCAGTACTTC

j_call: TRBJ2-1
v_call: TRBV9
clone_size: .
d_call: .
cdr3_aa: CASSSSTRAPLF
cdr3_nt: TGTGCCAGCAGCTCATCGACCCGGGCCCCGCTCTTC

j_call: TRBJ1-1
v_call: TRBV5-1
clone_size: .
d_call: TRBD1
cdr3_aa: CASSSGQPNTEAFF
cdr3_nt: TGCGCCAGCAGCTCGGGACAGCCGAACACTGAAGCTTTCTTT

j_call: TRBJ1-1
v_call: TRBV19
clone_size: .
d_call: .
cdr3_aa: CASSIERGRTEAFF
cdr3_nt: TGTGCCAGTAGTATAGAGCGGGGGCGTACTGAAGCTTTCTTT

j_call: TRBJ2-2
v_call: TRBV7-2
clone_size: .
d_call: .
cdr3_aa: CASRGGGTGELFF
cdr3_nt: TGTGCCAGCAGGGGAGGTGGGACCGGGGAGCTGTTTTTT

j_call: TRBJ1-5
v_call: TRBV25-1
clone_size: many
d_call: .
cdr3_aa: CASSESAGIGGNQPQHF
cdr3_nt: TGTGCCAGCAGTGAATCGGCGGGGATAGGCGGCAATCAGCCCCAGCATTTT

j_call: TRBJ2-7
v_call: TRBV5-4
clone_size: .
d_call: TRBD1
cdr3_aa: CASSSQGAFSYEQYF
cdr3_nt: TGTGCCAGCAGCTCACAGGGGGCCTTCTCCTACGAGCAGTACTTC

j_call: TRBJ2-7
v_call: TRBV7-2
clone_size: .
d_call: .
cdr3_aa: CASSLDWGFEQYF
cdr3_nt: TGTGCCAGCAGCTTAGATTGGGGTTTCGAGCAGTACTTC

j_call: TRBJ2-3
v_call: TRBV29-1
clone_size: .
d_call: TRBD2
cdr3_aa: CSVGLATDTQYF
cdr3_nt: TGCAGCGTGGGACTAGCTACGGATACGCAGTATTTT

j_call: TRBJ2-4
v_call: TRBV7-9
clone_size: .
d_call: .
cdr3_aa: CASSLVEGVDIQYF
cdr3_nt: TGTGCCAGCAGCTTAGTGGAGGGGGTGGACATTCAGTACTTC

j_call: TRBJ1-2
v_call: TRBV7-9
clone_size: .
d_call: TRBD1
cdr3_aa: CASSLARQGPINYGYTF
cdr3_nt: TGTGCCAGCAGCTTAGCCAGACAGGGGCCCATTAACTATGGCTACACCTTC

j_call: TRBJ2-3
v_call: TRBV9
clone_size: few
d_call: .
cdr3_aa: CASSVRERVSDTQYF
cdr3_nt: TGTGCCAGCAGCGTACGGGAGAGGGTTTCAGATACGCAGTATTTT

j_call: TRBJ2-3
v_call: TRBV5-4
clone_size: .
d_call: .
cdr3_aa: CASSFGLRGDTQYF
cdr3_nt: TGTGCCAGCAGCTTCGGGCTTCGGGGAGATACGCAGTATTTT

j_call: TRBJ2-7
v_call: TRBV29-1
clone_size: once
d_call: .
cdr3_aa: CSAEGSGGTEQYF
cdr3_nt: TGCAGCGCCGAGGGTAGCGGAGGAACCGAGCAGTACTTC

j_call: TRBJ2-7
v_call: TRBV18
clone_size: .
d_call: TRBD1
cdr3_aa: CASSPPTLTGSYEQYF
cdr3_nt: TGTGCCAGCTCACCACCTACCCTGACAGGGTCCTACGAGCAGTACTTC

j_call: TRBJ1-2
v_call: TRBV9
clone_size: .
d_call: TRBD1
cdr3_aa: CASSPTGGRDGYTF
cdr3_nt: TGTGCCAGCAGCCCAACAGGGGGCCGGGATGGCTACACCTTC

j_call: TRBJ1-4
v_call: TRBV28
clone_size: .
d_call: .
cdr3_aa: CASSLIQDEKLFF
cdr3_nt: TGTGCCAGCAGTTTAATTCAAGATGAAAAACTGTTTTTT

j_call: TRBJ2-6
v_call: TRBV7-9
clone_size: few
d_call: .
cdr3_aa: CASSLGAGAFSGANVLTF
cdr3_nt: TGTGCCAGCAGCTTAGGGGCAGGAGCATTCTCTGGGGCCAACGTCCTGACTTTC

j_call: TRBJ1-1
v_call: TRBV5-4
clone_size: .
d_call: .
cdr3_aa: CASSKTAVDTEAFF
cdr3_nt: TGTGCCAGCAGTAAGACGGCGGTGGACACTGAAGCTTTCTTT

j_call: TRBJ2-7
v_call: TRBV28
clone_size: .
d_call: TRBD1
cdr3_aa: CASVTGAGYEQYF
cdr3_nt: TGTGCCAGCGTCACAGGGGCGGGTTACGAGCAGTACTTC

j_call: TRBJ2-4
v_call: TRBV6-1
clone_size: .
d_call: .
cdr3_aa: CASQDLLAKNIQYF
cdr3_nt: TGTGCCAGCCAGGACTTACTAGCCAAAAACATTCAGTACTTC

j_call: TRBJ2-1
v_call: TRBV5-1
clone_size: .
d_call: TRBD2
cdr3_aa: CASSRLAGEGNEQFF
cdr3_nt: TGCGCCAGCAGCCGACTAGCGGGAGAAGGGAATGAGCAGTTCTTC

j_call: TRBJ1-4
v_call: TRBV2
clone_size: .
d_call: .
cdr3_aa: CASTTTTNEKLFF
cdr3_nt: TGTGCCAGCACAACCACAACTAATGAAAAACTGTTTTTT

j_call: TRBJ1-2
v_call: TRBV6-1
clone_size: .
d_call: .
cdr3_aa: CASSEQIVVVYGYTF
cdr3_nt: TGTGCCAGCAGTGAGCAAATAGTTGTGGTCTATGGCTACACCTTC

j_call: TRBJ2-3
v_call: TRBV28
clone_size: .
d_call: TRBD1
cdr3_aa: CASSFTGTGSTDTQYF
cdr3_nt: TGTGCCAGCAGTTTCACCGGGACAGGAAGCACAGATACGCAGTATTTT

j_call: TRBJ2-7
v_call: TRBV28
clone_size: .
d_call: .
cdr3_aa: CASSLTPTLGSQYF
cdr3_nt: TGTGCCAGCAGTTTAACTCCTACCCTCGGCTCGCAGTACTTC

j_call: TRBJ1-4
v_call: TRBV4-1
clone_size: .
d_call: .
cdr3_aa: CASSQTGGSNEKLFF
cdr3_nt: TGCGCCAGCAGCCAGACGGGGGGGTCTAATGAAAAACTGTTTTTT

j_call: TRBJ1-1
v_call: TRBV25-1
clone_size: .
d_call: TRBD1
cdr3_aa: CASSVAGGVGTEAFF
cdr3_nt: TGTGCCAGCAGTGTGGCAGGGGGCGTTGGGACTGAAGCTTTCTTT

j_call: TRBJ2-5
v_call: TRBV5-5
clone_size: .
d_call: .
cdr3_aa: CASREARIQETQYF
cdr3_nt: TGTGCCAGCAGGGAAGCTAGGATACAAGAGACCCAGTACTTC

j_call: TRBJ2-7
v_call: TRBV19
clone_size: .
d_call: .
cdr3_aa: CASRNRDLLSYEQYF
cdr3_nt: TGTGCCAGCCGCAACCGGGACCTACTCTCCTACGAGCAGTACTTC